The present T cell receptor (beta chain) was sequenced within a study of T cell responses to AZD1222 COVID-19 vaccine. Profiled with immunoSEQ multiplex PCR; TCRdb holds only in-frame clones, not every one. Of approximately 84,000 clones detected, about four fifths appear once; the ten largest clones hold about 1.3%. Comment on this clone: The antigen is not known.

CDR3 length equals 12 residues. Deletions cut 4 bases from V and 11 bases from J, with 14 bases between. Germline-derived CDR1 and CDR2 are SGHTA and FQGTGA. The analysis combined second doses at about 4 or about 12 weeks. General observations from the study: Among the donors, most were white British and more were female, and clonal diversity was possibly underestimated.

This sample comprised peripheral blood, obtained 28 days after the second AZD1222 dose. V is TRBV7-3 and J is TRBJ1-1; a possible D gene is TRBD1 (5 bases). This TCR derives from an adult who received the AZD1222 COVID-19 vaccine. CDR3 bases: TGTGCCAGCAGCTCAGCAGGGAATGCGGCTTTCTTT. Amino acid sequence: CASSSAGNAAFF.